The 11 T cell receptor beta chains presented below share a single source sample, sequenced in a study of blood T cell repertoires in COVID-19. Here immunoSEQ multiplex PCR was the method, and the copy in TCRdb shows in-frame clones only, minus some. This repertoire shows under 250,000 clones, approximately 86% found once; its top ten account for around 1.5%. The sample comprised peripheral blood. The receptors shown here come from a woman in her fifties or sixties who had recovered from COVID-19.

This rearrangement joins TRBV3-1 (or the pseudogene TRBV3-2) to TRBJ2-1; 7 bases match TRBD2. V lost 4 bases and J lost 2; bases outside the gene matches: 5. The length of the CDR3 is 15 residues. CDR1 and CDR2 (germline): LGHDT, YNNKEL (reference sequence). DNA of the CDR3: TGTGCCAGCAGCCCTCGGCGGGGGACCTACAATGAGCAGTTCTTC. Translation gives CASSPRRGTYNEQFF.

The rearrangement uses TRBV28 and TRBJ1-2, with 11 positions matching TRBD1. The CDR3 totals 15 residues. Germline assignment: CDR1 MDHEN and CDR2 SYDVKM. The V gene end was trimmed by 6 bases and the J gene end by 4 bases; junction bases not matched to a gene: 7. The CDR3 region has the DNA TGTGCCAGCAGCCTTCCCGGGACAGGGGGCTATGGCTACACCTTC. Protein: CASSLPGTGGYGYTF.

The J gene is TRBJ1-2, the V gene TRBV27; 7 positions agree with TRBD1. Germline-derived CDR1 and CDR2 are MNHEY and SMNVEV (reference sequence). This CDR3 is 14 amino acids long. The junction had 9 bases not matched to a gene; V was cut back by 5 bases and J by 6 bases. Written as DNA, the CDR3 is TGTGCCAGCAGTGAGACAGGGCTAGTAAATGGCTACACCTTC. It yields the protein CASSETGLVNGYTF.

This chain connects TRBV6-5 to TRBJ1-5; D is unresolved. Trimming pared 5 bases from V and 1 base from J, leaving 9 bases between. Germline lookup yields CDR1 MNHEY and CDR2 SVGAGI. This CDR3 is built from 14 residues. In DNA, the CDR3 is TGTGCCAGCAGTCCTCGAGGAAGCAATCAGCCCCAGCATTTT. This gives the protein CASSPRGSNQPQHF.

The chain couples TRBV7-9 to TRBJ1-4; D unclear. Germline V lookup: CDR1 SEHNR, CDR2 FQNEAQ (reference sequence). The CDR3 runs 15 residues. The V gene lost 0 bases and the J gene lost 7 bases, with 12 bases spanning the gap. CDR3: CASSLAMGSGEKLFF. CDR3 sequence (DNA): TGTGCCAGCAGCTTAGCGATGGGTTCAGGTGAAAAACTGTTTTTT.

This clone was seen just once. CDR3 in DNA: TGTGCCAGCAGTGGAGAACTAGCGGGGGGGCCCAGGAGCACCGGGGAGCTGTTTTTT. Translated: CASSGELAGGPRSTGELFF. J is TRBJ2-2 and V is TRBV2; 13 bases are a match to TRBD2. The CDR3 spans 19 residues. Germline-derived CDR1 and CDR2 are SNHLY and FYNNEI. The V gene end was trimmed by 4 bases and the J gene end by 4 bases; junction bases not matched to a gene: 12.

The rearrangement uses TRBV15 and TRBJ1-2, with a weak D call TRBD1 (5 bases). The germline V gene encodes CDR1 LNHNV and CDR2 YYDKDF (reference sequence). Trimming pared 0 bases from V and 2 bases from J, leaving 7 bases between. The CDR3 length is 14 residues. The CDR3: CATSRDNRNYGYTF. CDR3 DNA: TGTGCCACCAGCAGAGATAACAGGAACTATGGCTACACCTTC.

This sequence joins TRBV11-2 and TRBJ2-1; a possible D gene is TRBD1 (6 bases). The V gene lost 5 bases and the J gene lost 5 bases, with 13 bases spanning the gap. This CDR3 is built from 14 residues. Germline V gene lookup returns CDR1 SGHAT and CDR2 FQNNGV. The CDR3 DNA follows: TGTGCCAGCAGCCCGAACAGGGCTAACAATGAGCAGTTCTTC. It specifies CASSPNRANNEQFF.

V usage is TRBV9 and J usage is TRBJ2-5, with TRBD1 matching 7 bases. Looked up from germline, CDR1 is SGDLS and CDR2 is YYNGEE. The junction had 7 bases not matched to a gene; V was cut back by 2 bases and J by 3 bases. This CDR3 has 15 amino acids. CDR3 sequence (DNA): TGTGCCAGCAGCGTTTTGTCCCAGGGGGAAGAGACCCAGTACTTC. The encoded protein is CASSVLSQGEETQYF.

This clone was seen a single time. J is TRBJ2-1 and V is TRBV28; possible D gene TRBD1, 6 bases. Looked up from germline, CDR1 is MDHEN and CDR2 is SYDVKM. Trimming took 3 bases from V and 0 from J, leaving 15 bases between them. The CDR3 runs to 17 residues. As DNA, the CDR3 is TGTGCCAGCAGTTTTTTAGCCGGGACAACCTCCTACAATGAGCAGTTCTTC. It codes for CASSFLAGTTSYNEQFF.

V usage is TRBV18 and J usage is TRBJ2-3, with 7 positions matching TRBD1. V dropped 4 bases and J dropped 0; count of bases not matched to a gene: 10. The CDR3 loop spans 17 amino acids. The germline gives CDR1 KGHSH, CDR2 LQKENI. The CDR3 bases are TGTGCCAGCTCACTCATCTCCCCGGGACAGAGCACAGATACGCAGTATTTT. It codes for CASSLISPGQSTDTQYF.